This entry lists 9 T cell receptor beta chains sequenced from one sample in a study of shared clonotypes between healthy human individuals. Assay used: immunoSEQ multiplex PCR; TCRdb lists only in-frame clones, some missing. Among about 2.4 million clones listed, roughly 93% were seen once. Sequenced material: naive CD4+ T cells from PBMCs. Subset here: CD45RA+ positively selected. The source is a man aged 18 to 29 in good health. Some clones in this sample may be carry-over from other donors' samples.

The chain uses TRBV11-2 and TRBJ2-2; 7 nucleotides agree with TRBD2. V was pared by 5 bases and J by 5 bases, with 5 bases of the junction left unmatched. CDR3 length: 14 amino acids. Per germline, CDR1 SGHAT and CDR2 FQNNGV. CDR3 coding DNA: TGTGCCAGCAGCCCCCAACTAGCGACCGGGGAGCTGTTTTTT. This translates into CASSPQLATGELFF.

The chain links TRBV5-1 to TRBJ2-2; 10 bases fit TRBD2. With V trimmed by 2 bases and J by 1 base, 5 bases remained unmatched. The germline V gene has CDR1 SGHRS and CDR2 YFSETQ. The CDR3 extends over 17 amino acids. CDR3 nucleotide sequence: TGCGCCAGCAGCTTTCAAGGACTAGCGGTGAACACCGGGGAGCTGTTTTTT. Protein sequence: CASSFQGLAVNTGELFF.

The V call is TRBV19, the J call TRBJ1-2, with 7 nucleotides matching TRBD1. The CDR3 runs 15 residues. The J segment lost 5 bases and the V segment lost 3 bases, leaving 9 bases of the junction unmatched. Germline assignment: CDR1 LNHDA and CDR2 SQIVND (reference sequence). The CDR3 coding sequence is TGTGCCAGTAGTATGAGGGGGCGCGGAAGATATGGCTACACCTTC. The encoded protein is CASSMRGRGRYGYTF.

The genes are TRBV19 and TRBJ2-3; 7 nucleotides agree with TRBD1. The V gene's germline CDR1 is LNHDA and CDR2 SQIVND (reference sequence). Losses at the gene ends were 11 bases for V and 0 bases for J; bases not matched to a gene: 5. This CDR3 is built from 13 residues. In DNA form, the CDR3 reads TGTGCCTCCGCGGACAGGAGCACAGATACGCAGTATTTT. It codes for CASADRSTDTQYF.

The chain couples TRBV27 to TRBJ2-5; D remains unclear. V was trimmed by 3 bases and J by 7 bases, leaving 15 bases between them. The CDR3 sequence is 14 residues long. Germline CDR1 MNHEY, CDR2 SMNVEV (reference sequence). The CDR3 spells CASSFGRNFPTQYF. CDR3 in DNA: TGTGCCAGCAGTTTCGGTAGGAATTTCCCGACCCAGTACTTC.

The V and J genes are TRBV30 and TRBJ2-3; D might be TRBD2 (6 bases). CDR1 GTSNPN and CDR2 SVGIG come from the germline V gene (reference sequence). The length of the CDR3 is 15 residues. V dropped 3 bases and J dropped 4 bases, with 17 bases sitting between them. CDR3 bases: TGTGCCTGGAGCCCGGGACTGGCGGGCTCAGATACGCAGTATTTT. Amino acid sequence: CAWSPGLAGSDTQYF.

This sequence joins TRBV9 and TRBJ2-1, with 12 bases aligning to TRBD2. CDR1 and CDR2 (germline): SGDLS, YYNGEE. The CDR3 is 15 residues long. With V trimmed by 3 bases and J by 6 bases, 4 bases remained unmatched. The CDR3, as DNA: TGTGCCAGCAGCGCCCAACTAGCGGGGGGCAATGAGCAGTTCTTC. As protein: CASSAQLAGGNEQFF.

Remarks on this clone: This CDR3 is also generated by other DNA sequences in the sample. The chain has TRBV5-1 and TRBJ2-5; D unclear. Germline CDR1 reads SGHRS; CDR2 reads YFSETQ. V was cut by 0 bases and J by 5 bases, with 11 bases left in between. The CDR3 totals 14 residues. CDR3 nucleotide sequence: TGCGCCAGCAGCTTGGCGGGCCAAGGGGAGACCCAGTACTTC. Its translation is CASSLAGQGETQYF.

The chain recombines TRBV28 with TRBJ2-1; no clear D gene. V was pared by 10 bases and J by 5 bases, with 12 bases between. The CDR3 is 12 residues long. In germline, CDR1 is MDHEN, CDR2 SYDVKM. The CDR3 sequence: CATDNPNNEQFF. CDR3 nucleotides: TGTGCCACCGATAACCCAAACAATGAGCAGTTCTTC.